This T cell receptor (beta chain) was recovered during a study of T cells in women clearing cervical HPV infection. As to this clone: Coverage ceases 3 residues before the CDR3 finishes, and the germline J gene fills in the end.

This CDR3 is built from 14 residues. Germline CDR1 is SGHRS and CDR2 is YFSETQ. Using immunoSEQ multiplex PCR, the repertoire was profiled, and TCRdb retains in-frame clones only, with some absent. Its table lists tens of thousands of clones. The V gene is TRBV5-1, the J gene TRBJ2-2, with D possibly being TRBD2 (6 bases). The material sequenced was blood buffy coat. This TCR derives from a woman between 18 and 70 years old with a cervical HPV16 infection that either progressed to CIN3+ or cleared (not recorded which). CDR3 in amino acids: CASIGGSGANVLFF. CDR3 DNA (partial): TGCGCCAGCATTGGAGGGTCTGGGGCCAACGTG. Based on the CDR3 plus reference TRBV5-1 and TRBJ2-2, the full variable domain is KAGVTQTPRYLIKTRGQQVTLSCSPISGHRSVSWYQQTPGQGLQFLFEYFSETQRNKGNFPGRFSGRQFSNSRSEMNVSTLELGDSALYLCASIGGSGANVLFFGEGSRLTVL.